This T cell receptor beta chain came from a study of siplizumab effects on memory and regulatory T cells. Study-wide points: Left unconfirmed was the suppressive function of proliferating Tregs from siplizumab cultures. Unstimulated subsets were the mapping target of only a minor fraction of alloreactive clones.

Libraries were prepared by immunoSEQ multiplex PCR; TCRdb keeps only in-frame clonotypes and omits some of them. The sample yields around 100,000 clones, approximately 90% seen once. As for this clone: What it binds is not known.

Sequenced sample: CD4+ T cells sorted from blood. This TCR was sampled from a human donor in good health.

In DNA form, the CDR3 reads TGTGCCAGCTTCCGGAGGGTTGCCTACAATGAGCAGTTCTTC. It codes for CASFRRVAYNEQFF. The chain couples TRBV5-6 to TRBJ2-1; a possible D gene is TRBD2 (6 bases). From germline, CDR1 is SGHDT and CDR2 YYEEEE. The CDR3 totals 14 residues. Trimming removed 7 bases at V and 2 bases at J, with 13 bases between. The variable domain in full, with the rest retrieved from reference TRBV5-6 and TRBJ2-1, is DAGVTQSPTHLIKTRGQQVTLRCSPKSGHDTVSWYQQALGQGPQFIFQYYEEEERQRGNFPDRFSGHQFPNYSSELNVNALLLGDSALYLCASFRRVAYNEQFFGPGTRLTVL.